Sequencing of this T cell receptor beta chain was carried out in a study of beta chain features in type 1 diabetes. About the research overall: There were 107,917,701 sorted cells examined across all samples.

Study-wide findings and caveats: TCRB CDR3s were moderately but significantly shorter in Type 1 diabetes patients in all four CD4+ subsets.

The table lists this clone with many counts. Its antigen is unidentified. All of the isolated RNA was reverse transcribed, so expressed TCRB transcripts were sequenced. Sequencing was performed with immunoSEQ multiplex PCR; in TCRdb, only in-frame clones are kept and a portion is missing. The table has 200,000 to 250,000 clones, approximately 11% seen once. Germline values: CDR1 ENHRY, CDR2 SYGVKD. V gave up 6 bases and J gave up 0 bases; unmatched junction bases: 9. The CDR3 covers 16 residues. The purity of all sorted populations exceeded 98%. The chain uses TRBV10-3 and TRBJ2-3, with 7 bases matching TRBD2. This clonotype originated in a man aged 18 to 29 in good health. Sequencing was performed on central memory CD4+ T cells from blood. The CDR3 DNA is TGTGCCATCAGGACGGGAGGCCGAACTAGCACAGATACGCAGTATTTT. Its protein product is CAIRTGGRTSTDTQYF.